The T cell receptor (beta chain) under discussion was sequenced for a study of monozygotic twins with inflammatory bowel disease. This CDR3 spans 12 amino acids. In germline, CDR1 is SQVTM, CDR2 ANQGSEA. Study results and limitations: Especially where disease activity was present, IBD patients had fewer clonotypes in common with others than healthy twins did.

Each of the TCR libraries took around 3.5 ug of total RNA. TCRdb re-called the 5' RACE reads; every CDR3 protein appears as one record, without DNA. The ten top clones account for less than 9%, within a sample of some 200,000 distinct CDR3 sequences. About this clonotype: Its antigen is still unknown.

What was sequenced was blood. The clonotype originates from a human donor with ulcerative colitis or Crohn's disease, or a healthy co-twin of an affected twin (not recorded which). The chain uses TRBV29-1 and TRBJ1-2; no DNA is available, so the TRBD1 call from TCRdb remains unchecked. CDR3 region: CSVEAGDYGYTF.